One and the same sample provided the 25 T cell receptor beta chains below, sequenced in a study of T cell repertoires and HLA-DP antigens. The data were produced by immunoSEQ multiplex PCR, yet TCRdb's version contains in-frame clones alone and is incomplete. The data hold some 120,000 clones, with approximately 92% observed a single time. These receptors lack a known antigen. Sequences were obtained from CD4+ T cells from PBMCs. Receptors were obtained from a young woman in good health and CMV-seronegative.

The chain carries TRBV5-4 and TRBJ2-3, with TRBD2 identical over 7 bases. The CDR3 covers 17 residues. CDR1 SGHNT and CDR2 YYREEE come from the germline V gene (reference sequence). V shed 2 bases, J shed 2 bases, and the junction held 11 bases outside the gene matches. CDR3 sequence: CASSFGGSSTYTDTQYF. DNA of the CDR3: TGTGCCAGCAGCTTTGGCGGGAGTTCCACCTACACAGATACGCAGTATTTT.

This chain joins TRBV15 and TRBJ2-3; D is unresolved. V shed 3 bases and J shed 2 bases, with 15 bases lying between them. The CDR3 extends over 16 amino acids. CDR1 is LNHNV, CDR2 YYDKDF, per germline (reference sequence). The DNA of the CDR3 is TGTGCCACCAGCAGGGCCCTGAGTGGGTTCACAGATACGCAGTATTTT. This translates into CATSRALSGFTDTQYF.

The V call is TRBV5-6, the J call TRBJ2-1, with a tentative D call TRBD2 (6 bases). The V end lost 6 bases, the J end lost 0 bases, and 16 bases lay between the germline ends. This CDR3 is built from 16 residues. Germline CDR1 reads SGHDT; CDR2 reads YYEEEE. This chain's CDR3 is CASIQGAGFSYNEQFF. Here the CDR3 DNA reads TGTGCCAGCATCCAAGGGGCGGGGTTCTCCTACAATGAGCAGTTCTTC. Combining the CDR3 with reference TRBV5-6 and TRBJ2-1 gives the whole variable domain DAGVTQSPTHLIKTRGQQVTLRCSPKSGHDTVSWYQQALGQGPQFIFQYYEEEERQRGNFPDRFSGHQFPNYSSELNVNALLLGDSALYLCASIQGAGFSYNEQFFGPGTRLTVL.

This chain uses TRBV5-1 with TRBJ2-1; 13 bases agree with TRBD2. The germline CDR1 and CDR2 sequences are SGHRS and YFSETQ. The junction had 4 bases not matched to a gene; V was cut back by 4 bases and J by 6 bases. This CDR3 has 15 amino acids. CDR3 in amino acids: CASSLWTSGSNEQFF. The CDR3 coding sequence is TGCGCCAGCAGCCTCTGGACTAGCGGGAGCAATGAGCAGTTCTTC.

This clone was found a few times. This chain connects TRBV19 to TRBJ1-3; D might be TRBD1 (6 bases). V gave up 8 bases and J gave up 2 bases, with 10 bases separating them. CDR3 length: 13 amino acids. CDR1 LNHDA and CDR2 SQIVND come from the germline V gene (reference sequence). CDR3 in amino acids: CASSNRAGNTIYF. The CDR3 coding sequence is TGTGCCAGTTCTAACAGGGCTGGAAACACCATATATTTT.

CDR3 DNA: TGTGCCAGCAGCTTAATCGCGGAGGGGGCCGGCTACACCTTC. Protein sequence: CASSLIAEGAGYTF. The rearrangement links TRBV7-9 to TRBJ1-2; 7 nucleotides align to TRBD1. The ends lost 2 bases at V and 8 bases at J; junction bases unmatched: 8. Germline assignment: CDR1 SEHNR and CDR2 FQNEAQ (reference sequence). This CDR3 comprises 14 residues.

The chain uses TRBV5-1 and TRBJ2-1; TRBD2 agrees at 12 bases. This CDR3 is 16 amino acids long. The germline gives CDR1 SGHRS, CDR2 YFSETQ. Germline trimming cut 1 base from V and 9 bases from J; bases unmatched to any gene: 8. The CDR3 DNA reads TGCGCCAGCAGCTTGTACCTAGCGGGAGGGCGGGGTGAGCAGTTCTTC. Protein: CASSLYLAGGRGEQFF.

V and J are TRBV5-4 and TRBJ1-6; D is possibly TRBD1 (6 bases). Trimming took 2 bases from V and 0 from J, leaving 6 bases between them. Germline-derived CDR1 and CDR2 are SGHNT and YYREEE (reference sequence). This CDR3 is built from 15 residues. The CDR3 spells CASSLGGSYNSPLHF. The CDR3, as DNA: TGTGCCAGCAGCTTAGGGGGCTCCTATAATTCACCCCTCCACTTT.

This chain connects TRBV5-8 to TRBJ2-6; D not certain. In germline, CDR1 is SGHTS, CDR2 YDEGEE. The germline V and J ends were trimmed by 0 bases and 3 bases, with 7 bases remaining between them. The CDR3 covers 15 residues. The CDR3 bases are TGTGCCAGCAGCTTGGTTTTTGGTGGGGCCAACGTCCTGACTTTC. This codes for CASSLVFGGANVLTF.

The chain links TRBV27 to TRBJ2-7; unclear D gene. The V end was cut by 0 bases, the J end by 7 bases, with 10 bases between. The CDR3 is 13 residues long. Germline lookup yields CDR1 MNHEY and CDR2 SMNVEV (reference sequence). In DNA, the CDR3 is TGTGCCAGCAGTTTATCGACCCGCCTTGAGCAGTACGTC. Its protein is CASSLSTRLEQYV.

The J gene is TRBJ2-3, the V gene TRBV10-2; 13 nucleotides match TRBD2. Trimming at V came to 1 base and at J to 4 bases, leaving 11 bases not matched to a gene. The CDR3 runs 19 residues. Germline CDR1 WSHSY, CDR2 SAAADI. This chain's CDR3 is CASSELAWTSGSDPDTQYF. DNA of the CDR3: TGCGCCAGCAGTGAGTTAGCCTGGACTAGCGGGAGTGACCCAGATACGCAGTATTTT.

The chain combines TRBV4-1 with TRBJ1-2; possibly TRBD1 for D (5 bases). Per the germline V gene, CDR1 is MGHRA and CDR2 is YSYEKL. There are 14 residues in the CDR3. Trimming removed 3 bases at V and 5 bases at J, with 13 bases between. CDR3 coding DNA: TGCGCCAGCAGCCACCCGGGACGTACTTATGGCTACACCTTC. Encoded protein: CASSHPGRTYGYTF.

The V call is TRBV11-3, the J call TRBJ2-1, with 8 bases lining up with TRBD1. J lost 7 bases, V lost 5 bases, and 13 bases had no gene match. CDR1 is SGHNT, CDR2 YENEEA, per germline. CDR3 length equals 16 residues. The CDR3 sequence: CASSPDGLQGANEQFF. As DNA, the CDR3 is TGTGCCAGCAGCCCTGATGGTTTGCAGGGGGCTAATGAGCAGTTCTTC.

This clone was found once. V and J are TRBV28 and TRBJ2-2, with TRBD1 matching 10 bases. The trim removed 1 base at V and 0 bases at J, leaving 14 bases unmatched. The CDR3 sequence is 21 residues long. Germline V gene sequence: CDR1 MDHEN, CDR2 SYDVKM. This CDR3 reads CASSLYFTGQGVFANTGELFF. CDR3 coding DNA: TGTGCCAGCAGTTTATACTTTACAGGACAGGGGGTATTCGCGAACACCGGGGAGCTGTTTTTT.

This sequence joins TRBV7-8 and TRBJ2-7, with unresolved D. V dropped 5 bases and J dropped 3 bases, with 14 bases sitting between them. Germline CDR1 is SGHVS and CDR2 is FQNEAQ. This CDR3 spans 14 amino acids. CDR3 region: CASSVLGGFYEQYF. CDR3 DNA sequence: TGTGCCAGCAGCGTCTTGGGCGGCTTCTACGAGCAGTACTTC.

The chain links TRBV18 to TRBJ1-1, with D unclear. Deletions cut 5 bases from V and 5 bases from J, with 12 bases between. Germline CDR1 is KGHSH and CDR2 is LQKENI. The CDR3 runs 13 residues. CDR3 sequence: CASSTLDGTEAFF. CDR3 DNA sequence: TGTGCCAGCTCAACCCTGGACGGAACTGAAGCTTTCTTT.

The chain joins TRBV7-2 to TRBJ2-5; maybe TRBD1 (6 bases). Germline values: CDR1 SGHTA, CDR2 FQGNSA. V lost 5 bases to trimming and J lost 5 bases, with 15 bases between them. This CDR3 is 14 amino acids long. CDR3 in amino acids: CASSPTGSRETQYF. CDR3 coding DNA: TGTGCCAGCAGCCCAACAGGGAGCCGCGAGACCCAGTACTTC.

The V call is TRBV14, the J call TRBJ1-3; D remains ambiguous. V was shortened by 3 bases and J by 0 bases, with 12 bases between the two germline ends. CDR1 SGHDN and CDR2 FVKESK come from the germline V gene. The CDR3 runs to 16 residues. CDR3 sequence (DNA): TGTGCCAGCAGCCATAGGAGAACTAGCTCTGGAAACACCATATATTTT. It is translated as CASSHRRTSSGNTIYF.

The chain recombines TRBV5-4 with TRBJ2-3; 8 bases fit TRBD1. The V gene's germline CDR1 is SGHNT and CDR2 YYREEE (reference sequence). The J segment lost 1 base and the V segment lost 5 bases, leaving 9 bases of the junction unmatched. This CDR3 has 16 amino acids. CDR3 region: CASRIQPGQGTDTQYF. The CDR3 bases are TGTGCCAGCAGAATTCAGCCGGGACAGGGCACAGATACGCAGTATTTT.

The gene calls are TRBV7-9 and TRBJ1-5; tentative D call: TRBD1 (6 bases). Germline values: CDR1 SEHNR, CDR2 FQNEAQ (reference sequence). Trimming removed 1 base at V and 2 bases at J, with 9 bases between. This CDR3 is built from 15 residues. The DNA for the CDR3 is TGTGCCAGCAGCTTAGACAGGGTTGGCAATCAGCCCCAGCATTTT. It codes for CASSLDRVGNQPQHF. Combining the CDR3 with reference TRBV7-9 and TRBJ1-5 gives the whole variable domain DTGVSQNPRHKITKRGQNVTFRCDPISEHNRLYWYRQTLGQGPEFLTYFQNEAQLEKSRLLSDRFSAERPKGSFSTLEIQRTEQGDSAMYLCASSLDRVGNQPQHFGDGTRLSIL.

This clone has just one count. The chain employs TRBV2 and TRBJ2-7; D uncertain. V was shortened by 6 bases and J by 7 bases, with 25 bases between the two germline ends. The CDR3 has 16 residues. The V gene's germline CDR1 is SNHLY and CDR2 FYNNEI. DNA of the CDR3: TGTGCCAGCAGGGACCGTCGGCACCTGTATTCGTTGGAGCAGTACGTC. Amino acid sequence: CASRDRRHLYSLEQYV.

The chain employs TRBV10-3 and TRBJ2-7; perhaps D is TRBD1 or TRBD2 (6 bases each). This CDR3 contains 14 residues. V lost 6 bases and J lost 6, with 18 bases in between. The germline V gene has CDR1 ENHRY and CDR2 SYGVKD. The CDR3 DNA reads TGTGCCATCAGGCCGAATACCGAGGGGGGCGAGCAGTACGTC. This gives the protein CAIRPNTEGGEQYV.

This chain links TRBV15 with TRBJ2-3; 8 bases agree with TRBD2. V was pared by 7 bases and J by 4 bases, with 4 bases of the junction left unmatched. CDR1 and CDR2 from the germline V gene are LNHNV and YYDKDF (reference sequence). The CDR3 is 13 amino acids. CDR3 region: CATNPGGPDTQYF. For the CDR3, the DNA is TGTGCCACCAACCCGGGGGGGCCAGATACGCAGTATTTT.

This clone was seen once. The chain carries TRBV15 and TRBJ2-1; a possible D gene is TRBD2 (6 bases). The CDR3 length is 14 residues. Trimming removed 6 bases from V and 6 bases from J, with 15 bases in between. CDR1 is LNHNV and CDR2 is YYDKDF in the germline V gene (reference sequence). CDR3 nucleotides: TGTGCCACCAGGCGACCGGGACTTCTCAATGAGCAGTTCTTC. It yields the protein CATRRPGLLNEQFF.

This chain connects TRBV28 to TRBJ1-2; no definite D call. The CDR3 has 12 amino acids. In germline, CDR1 is MDHEN, CDR2 SYDVKM. Trimming cost V 8 bases and J 4 bases, with 11 bases left between them. The CDR3 sequence: CASGMESYGYTF. The CDR3 nucleotides are TGTGCCAGCGGGATGGAGTCCTATGGCTACACCTTC.